This TCR beta chain was retrieved from a study of T cell changes during pregnancy in multiple sclerosis. Germline lookup yields CDR1 MRHNA and CDR2 SNTAGT. The V segment lost 0 bases and the J segment 7 bases; nucleotides outside the gene matches: 7. The CDR3 runs to 16 residues. Using immunoSEQ multiplex PCR, the repertoire was profiled, and TCRdb retains in-frame clones only, with some absent. Of fewer than 30,000 clones in the sample, 85% to 90% are singletons; the top ten hold 15% to 20%. Specimen: CD8+ T cells from peripheral blood mononuclear cells, collected in the second trimester of pregnancy. The chain links TRBV6-4 to TRBJ2-2; 8 positions agree with TRBD1. This clonotype was sampled from a female donor with multiple sclerosis, enrolled in a pregnancy study. CDR3 DNA sequence: TGTGCCAGCAGTGACTCCAGGCAGGGGGCCGGCGGGGAGCTGTTTTTT. This translates into CASSDSRQGAGGELFF.